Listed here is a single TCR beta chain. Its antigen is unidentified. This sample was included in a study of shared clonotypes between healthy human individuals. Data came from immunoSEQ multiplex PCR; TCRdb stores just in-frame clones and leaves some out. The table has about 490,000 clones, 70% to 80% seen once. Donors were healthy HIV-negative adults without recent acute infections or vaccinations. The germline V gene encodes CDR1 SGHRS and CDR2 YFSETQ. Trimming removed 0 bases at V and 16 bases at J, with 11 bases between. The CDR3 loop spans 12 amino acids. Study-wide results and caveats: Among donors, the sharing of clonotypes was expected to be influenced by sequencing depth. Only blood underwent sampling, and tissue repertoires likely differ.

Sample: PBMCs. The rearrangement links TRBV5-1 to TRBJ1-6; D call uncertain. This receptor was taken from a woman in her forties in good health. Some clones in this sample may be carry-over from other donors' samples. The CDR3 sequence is CASSLGDARLHF. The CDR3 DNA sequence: TGCGCCAGCAGCTTGGGTGACGCACGACTCCACTTT.